This T cell receptor (beta chain) was sequenced for a study of graft-versus-host responses after intestinal transplantation (dated by TCRdb to about 2021). Study-wide context: The transplants that recipients received were multivisceral, liver-intestinal, or isolated intestinal. Anti-thymocyte globulin induction was given to all recipients, followed by maintenance tacrolimus and steroids for around three years. Graft-versus-host and host-versus-graft alloreactive T cell clones were tracked in the graft, circulation and bone marrow after intestinal transplantation using bulk TCR-beta CDR3 sequencing. To identify alloreactive clones, pre-transplant mixed lymphocyte reaction products were sequenced and compared with unstimulated pre-transplant donor and recipient T cells. The cohort enrolled some 23 intestinal transplant recipients including one retransplant, and 3 patients lacking pretransplant specimens were excluded. Donor T cell macrochimerism was defined as a peak of at least 4% donor T cells among recipient peripheral blood mononuclear cells. Samples from a few later patients were sequenced in-house on an Illumina MiSeq with MiXCR processing rather than by the commercial service.

Library preparation was by the immunoSEQ multiplex PCR assay. In most patients, genomic DNA was isolated using the Qiagen DNeasy Blood and Tissue Kit and sent frozen to Adaptive Biotechnologies for TCR sequencing. For most patients, genomic DNA was subjected to high-throughput TCR-beta CDR3 sequencing by Adaptive Biotechnologies. The paper's data handling went like this. TCR sequencing data were retrieved from Adaptive's ImmunoSEQ software for 15 to 20 patients, whereas a few other patients were processed with MiXCR and VDJtools. To correct CD4 versus CD8 sorting errors, sequences present in both subsets at a frequency ratio below 5:1 were removed. CDR3 nucleotide sequences shared between donor and recipient were removed because their origin could not be assigned. Alloreactive clones required at least 2-fold expansion over unstimulated cells and minimum CFSE-low frequency of 0.002% (template counts) or 0.001% (read counts). Mappable clones were those detected in sequenced pre-transplant spleen, lymph node, or MLR CFSE-low populations of the donor or recipient. Cumulative frequency of alloreactive clones was calculated as a percentage of all sequences weighted by copy number. Entries here come from immuneACCESS through TCRdb and include only in-frame sequences with V and J called. Some clones fail to appear in such tables; in the studies checked, an unresolved V gene covers under half of the shortfall, and the cause of the remainder is unknown. That table supplies the V and J calls and clone size; D and trimming were determined from the DNA. This sample gives approximately 99,000 clones in total; about nine tenths of them show up just once. The ten top clones hold about 0.062% of the sample.

A note on this clone: Its antigen remains undetermined. No base qualities exist here, and no much larger clone lies one base off it.

The sample's time point label, decoded: cells obtained before transplantation from donor or recipient. CD3+CD4+ and CD3+CD8+ populations were FACS-sorted from unstimulated pre-transplant donor and recipient cells taken from spleen or lymph nodes. CDR1 LGHNA and CDR2 YNFKEQ are derived from the germline V gene. The CDR3 has 16 amino acids, counting the end cysteine and phenylalanine. Here the CDR3 DNA is all that survives: 48 bases in frame from base 1. V is shortened by 3 bases, J by 0 bases, and the region joining them spans 15 bases. General findings and caveats noted by the study authors: GvH clones were detected in recipient bone marrow, and some appeared earlier in ileal mucosa or blood, consistent with an intestinal mucosal origin. Peak levels of circulating GvH clones were associated with declines in HvG clones early after transplant. In patients with donor T cell macrochimerism, the allografts had high GvH to HvG T cell clonal ratios. The relatively low number and heterogeneity of intestinal transplant patients limited the conclusions.

Sequences were derived from unstimulated CD8+ T cells sorted from spleen or lymph node cells, sampled before transplant. The chain is assembled from TRBV4-2 and TRBJ2-7; TRBD2 is perhaps the D gene, given 6 matching bases. This TCR derives from a human donor who was the organ donor for an intestinal transplant. The CDR3 region has the sequence CASSHPREYPSYEQYF. The DNA sequence follows: TGTGCCAGCAGCCACCCCCGGGAGTACCCCTCCTACGAGCAGTACTTC.